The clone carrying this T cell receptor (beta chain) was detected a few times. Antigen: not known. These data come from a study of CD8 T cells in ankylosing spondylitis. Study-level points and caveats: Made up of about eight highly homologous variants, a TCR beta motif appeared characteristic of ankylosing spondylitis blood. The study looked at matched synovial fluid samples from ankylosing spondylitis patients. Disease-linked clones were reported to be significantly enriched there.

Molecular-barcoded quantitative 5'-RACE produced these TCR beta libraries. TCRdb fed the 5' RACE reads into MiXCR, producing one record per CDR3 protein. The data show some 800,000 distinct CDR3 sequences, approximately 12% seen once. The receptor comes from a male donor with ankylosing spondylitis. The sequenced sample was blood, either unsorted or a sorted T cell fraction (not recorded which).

CDR3 DNA sequence: TGTGCCAGCAGCTTAGCGCTCGGATCGGGTTACAATGAGCAGTTCTTC. It codes for CASSLALGSGYNEQFF. The gene calls are TRBV7-9 and TRBJ2-1; D remains ambiguous. V lost 0 bases and J lost 4, with 13 bases in between. Germline values: CDR1 SEHNR, CDR2 FQNEAQ (reference sequence). This CDR3 is 16 amino acids long.